A selection of T cell receptor beta chains follows, all from one sample in a study of T-cell memory formation after mild COVID-19. MiXCR was run by TCRdb on the 5' RACE reads, yielding one entry per CDR3 protein. The repertoire consists of about 110,000 distinct CDR3 sequences, with about 17% occurring once and the leading ten covering less than 35%. Sequenced input: PBMCs or a T cell subset sorted from them (not recorded which). The origin of the receptors is an adult woman who had mild COVID-19 (a few samples of this study predate the infection). Cell type and time point are not known. Each CDR3 is given with its conserved first and last residue. Each record gives: clone size, D gene, J gene, V gene, CDR3 DNA, CDR3 protein. D genes are given only for firm matches. Part of the rows lack a size; the others show once, few, many or a class for expanded clones.

clone size: few
D gene: TRBD1
J gene: TRBJ2-1
V gene: TRBV10-3
CDR3 DNA: TGTGCCATCAGTGAGCCGGACAGGCTGGGCGAGCAGTTCTTC
CDR3 protein: CAISEPDRLGEQFF

clone size: NA
D gene: TRBD1
J gene: TRBJ1-5
V gene: TRBV7-6
CDR3 DNA: TGTGCCAGCAGCTCCACGGGACAGGGGTCATGGCAGCCCCAGCATTTT
CDR3 protein: CASSSTGQGSWQPQHF

clone size: NA
D gene: NA
J gene: TRBJ1-5
V gene: TRBV12-3/TRBV12-4
CDR3 DNA: TGTGCCAGCAGTTTTGGGGGGCAGGGTCGGCCCCAGCATTTT
CDR3 protein: CASSFGGQGRPQHF

clone size: few
D gene: NA
J gene: TRBJ1-1
V gene: TRBV5-1
CDR3 DNA: TGCGCCAGCAGCCACCCCCTGGGGGGTAGGAGCACTGAAGCTTTCTTT
CDR3 protein: CASSHPLGGRSTEAFF

clone size: few
D gene: NA
J gene: TRBJ2-1
V gene: TRBV5-1
CDR3 DNA: TGCGCCAGCAGCTTGGAATCAGGATCCTACAATGAGCAGTTCTTC
CDR3 protein: CASSLESGSYNEQFF

clone size: few
D gene: NA
J gene: TRBJ2-1
V gene: TRBV7-9
CDR3 DNA: TGTGCCAGCAGCTTATCCGAGCAGTTCTTC
CDR3 protein: CASSLSEQFF

clone size: NA
D gene: NA
J gene: TRBJ1-2
V gene: TRBV14
CDR3 DNA: TGTGCCAGCAGCCAAGAGAGGAGACTAGTACGCTATGGCTACACCTTC
CDR3 protein: CASSQERRLVRYGYTF

clone size: NA
D gene: TRBD1
J gene: TRBJ2-1
V gene: TRBV24-1
CDR3 DNA: TGTGCCACCAGTGATTTGGGGACAGGGGGATACGGTGAGCAGTTCTTC
CDR3 protein: CATSDLGTGGYGEQFF

clone size: NA
D gene: TRBD2
J gene: TRBJ2-7
V gene: TRBV7-8
CDR3 DNA: TGTGCCAGCAGCTTAAATCTAGTGGGAGGGCCTGACTGGCAGTACTTC
CDR3 protein: CASSLNLVGGPDWQYF

clone size: few
D gene: TRBD2
J gene: TRBJ2-3
V gene: TRBV5-5
CDR3 DNA: TGTGCCAGCAGCTTGGAACGGGGGGGCGAAGATACGCAGTATTTT
CDR3 protein: CASSLERGGEDTQYF

clone size: NA
D gene: TRBD2
J gene: TRBJ2-1
V gene: TRBV7-9
CDR3 DNA: TGTGCCAGCAGTCCTCAGACTAGCGGAGCCTACAATGAGCAGTTCTTC
CDR3 protein: CASSPQTSGAYNEQFF

clone size: NA
D gene: NA
J gene: TRBJ1-1
V gene: TRBV7-9
CDR3 DNA: TGTGCCAGCAGCAAGGGTGGCACCCGAAACACTGAAGCTTTCTTT
CDR3 protein: CASSKGGTRNTEAFF

clone size: NA
D gene: NA
J gene: TRBJ2-6
V gene: TRBV12-3/TRBV12-4
CDR3 DNA: TGTGCCAGCAGTTCACTACCCGACAGCTCTGGGGCCAACGTCCTGACTTTC
CDR3 protein: CASSSLPDSSGANVLTF

clone size: few
D gene: TRBD1
J gene: TRBJ2-1
V gene: TRBV6-1
CDR3 DNA: TGTGCCAGCAGTGGGGCAGGGGGCGCATCCTACAATGAGCAGTTCTTC
CDR3 protein: CASSGAGGASYNEQFF

clone size: few
D gene: TRBD1
J gene: TRBJ2-1
V gene: TRBV5-1
CDR3 DNA: TGCGCCAGCAGCATCGGGACAGGAGACTACAATGAGCAGTTCTTC
CDR3 protein: CASSIGTGDYNEQFF

clone size: NA
D gene: NA
J gene: TRBJ1-1
V gene: TRBV7-8
CDR3 DNA: TGTGCCAGCAGTAGGGGGGGGGATGAAGCTTTCTTT
CDR3 protein: CASSRGGDEAFF

clone size: NA
D gene: TRBD2
J gene: TRBJ2-5
V gene: TRBV7-9
CDR3 DNA: TGTGCCAGCAGCAGATCCGGGGGGCAAGAGACCCAGTACTTC
CDR3 protein: CASSRSGGQETQYF

clone size: few
D gene: NA
J gene: TRBJ2-1
V gene: TRBV7-6
CDR3 DNA: TGTGCCAGCAGCTTCCGGACGGATTACAATGAGCAGTTCTTC
CDR3 protein: CASSFRTDYNEQFF

clone size: NA
D gene: NA
J gene: TRBJ2-3
V gene: TRBV24-1
CDR3 DNA: TGTGCCACCAGTGATTCCCAGGGATGGGGGTATACGCAGTATTTT
CDR3 protein: CATSDSQGWGYTQYF

clone size: NA
D gene: NA
J gene: TRBJ1-2
V gene: TRBV20-1
CDR3 DNA: TGCAGTGCCCTGTACTATGGCTACACCTTC
CDR3 protein: CSALYYGYTF

clone size: NA
D gene: NA
J gene: TRBJ1-1
V gene: TRBV24-1
CDR3 DNA: TGTGCCACCAGTGATTTCAAGAACACTGAAGCTTTCTTT
CDR3 protein: CATSDFKNTEAFF

clone size: NA
D gene: TRBD1
J gene: TRBJ1-4
V gene: TRBV11-2
CDR3 DNA: TGTGCCAGCAGCTTGTTTATGACAGGGGATGAAAAACTGTTTTTT
CDR3 protein: CASSLFMTGDEKLFF

clone size: NA
D gene: NA
J gene: TRBJ2-3
V gene: TRBV15
CDR3 DNA: TGTGCCACCAGCAGAGAGAGGACTACCACAGATACGCAGTATTTT
CDR3 protein: CATSRERTTTDTQYF

clone size: few
D gene: NA
J gene: TRBJ2-1
V gene: TRBV4-3
CDR3 DNA: TGCGCCAGCAGCCCTCGACTAGCCTACAATGAGCAGTTCTTC
CDR3 protein: CASSPRLAYNEQFF

clone size: NA
D gene: TRBD1
J gene: TRBJ2-7
V gene: TRBV4-1
CDR3 DNA: TGCGCCAGCAGCCAAGAGGGACAGGGGGTGGACTCCTACGAGCAGTACTTC
CDR3 protein: CASSQEGQGVDSYEQYF

clone size: few
D gene: NA
J gene: TRBJ2-3
V gene: TRBV11-2
CDR3 DNA: TGTGCCAGCAGCTTGATTAGGGGGACGCCAGATACGCAGTATTTT
CDR3 protein: CASSLIRGTPDTQYF

clone size: few
D gene: NA
J gene: TRBJ1-3
V gene: TRBV7-9
CDR3 DNA: TGTGCCAGCAGCTTGGAGGCCTCTGGAAACACCATATATTTT
CDR3 protein: CASSLEASGNTIYF

clone size: NA
D gene: TRBD1
J gene: TRBJ1-5
V gene: TRBV27
CDR3 DNA: TGTGCCAGCAGTTACAACAGGGGTCAGCCCCAGCATTTT
CDR3 protein: CASSYNRGQPQHF

clone size: NA
D gene: NA
J gene: TRBJ2-7
V gene: TRBV11-3
CDR3 DNA: TGTGCCAGCAGCTCCCTCCAGCGCGAGCAGTACTTC
CDR3 protein: CASSSLQREQYF

clone size: few
D gene: TRBD2
J gene: TRBJ2-7
V gene: TRBV12-3/TRBV12-4
CDR3 DNA: TGTGCCAGCAGTTTAAAACTAGCGGGAGGCGACGAGCAGTACTTC
CDR3 protein: CASSLKLAGGDEQYF

clone size: many
D gene: NA
J gene: TRBJ2-7
V gene: TRBV7-6
CDR3 DNA: TGTGCCAGCAGCTTAGGACAGAACTACGAGCAGTACTTC
CDR3 protein: CASSLGQNYEQYF

clone size: few
D gene: TRBD2
J gene: TRBJ2-1
V gene: TRBV29-1
CDR3 DNA: TGCAGCGTTGGAGCGGGACTAAACAATGAGCAGTTCTTC
CDR3 protein: CSVGAGLNNEQFF

clone size: few
D gene: NA
J gene: TRBJ2-5
V gene: TRBV6-2/TRBV6-3
CDR3 DNA: TGTGCCAGCAGTTACGGGGTGAATTTGGGAGAGACCCAGTACTTC
CDR3 protein: CASSYGVNLGETQYF

clone size: many
D gene: NA
J gene: TRBJ2-7
V gene: TRBV12-3/TRBV12-4
CDR3 DNA: TGTGCCAGCAGTCCTTTGACGGCCTCCTACGAGCAGTACTTC
CDR3 protein: CASSPLTASYEQYF

clone size: NA
D gene: NA
J gene: TRBJ2-7
V gene: TRBV3-1
CDR3 DNA: TGTGCCAGCAGCTCCTGGGGTGACGAGCAGTACTTC
CDR3 protein: CASSSWGDEQYF

clone size: NA
D gene: NA
J gene: TRBJ2-7
V gene: TRBV2
CDR3 DNA: TGTGCCAGCAGGGCTTCGGGTTACGAGCAGTACTTC
CDR3 protein: CASRASGYEQYF

clone size: NA
D gene: NA
J gene: TRBJ2-1
V gene: TRBV7-9
CDR3 DNA: TGTGCCAGCAGCTTAGAGGTGTGGGATGAGCAGTTCTTC
CDR3 protein: CASSLEVWDEQFF

clone size: NA
D gene: NA
J gene: TRBJ1-1
V gene: TRBV6-2/TRBV6-3
CDR3 DNA: TGTGCCAGCAGTTACTCGAAATTACAGCTGAACACTGAAGCTTTCTTT
CDR3 protein: CASSYSKLQLNTEAFF

clone size: NA
D gene: NA
J gene: TRBJ2-1
V gene: TRBV29-1
CDR3 DNA: TGCAGCGATAAGGGAAAAGAGCAGTTCTTC
CDR3 protein: CSDKGKEQFF

clone size: NA
D gene: TRBD2
J gene: TRBJ2-5
V gene: TRBV12-3/TRBV12-4
CDR3 DNA: TGTGCCAGCAGTTCACCGGGACTACAAGAGACCCAGTACTTC
CDR3 protein: CASSSPGLQETQYF